This TCR beta chain was identified in a study of Ad26.COV2.S vaccination and SARS-CoV-2 variants. This clone was found a few times. The ends were cut back, 5 bases at V and 2 bases at J, with 10 bases in the middle. CDR3 length: 13 residues. Treatment: 19 received Ad26.COV2.S at low or high dose, single or two shots; roughly 5 received placebo; per-sample allocation not given. On day 63 after the first injection, vaccine and placebo recipients gave samples. Boston hosted the donor, who was an adult aged 18-55 years. Generated by immunoSEQ multiplex PCR, the TCRdb table keeps only in-frame clones and is missing some. The sample comprises around 370,000 clones, approximately 81% of which are singletons, and roughly 3.5% rests with the top ten.

Sequenced material: peripheral blood, taken in a trial of Ad26.COV2.S vaccine versus placebo. The TCR originated in a person between 18 and 59 years old who received the Ad26.COV2.S COVID-19 vaccine or a placebo. This chain uses TRBV12-3 or TRBV12-4 with TRBJ2-7; no clear D gene. Written as DNA, the CDR3 is TGTGCCAGCAGTCCCCAGCAGGCCTACGAGCAGTACTTC. Protein product: CASSPQQAYEQYF.